This TCR beta chain was sequenced in a study of T cell responses to AZD1222 COVID-19 vaccine. Sequencing used immunoSEQ multiplex PCR; TCRdb keeps in-frame clones, though not all of them. Of roughly 120,000 clones in the sample, less than 90% were seen once. Study observations and caveats: Among those given AZD1222, only five or six were seropositive at baseline.

In germline, CDR1 is KGHSH, CDR2 LQKENI. With 2 bases removed from V and 7 bases from J, the gap between germline ends came to 8 bases. This CDR3 is 12 amino acids long. On this clone: Its antigen is not known.

The chain joins TRBV18 to TRBJ1-1, with a tentative D call TRBD1 (5 bases). This sequence originates from an adult in good health. The source was peripheral blood, collected on day 0 of AZD1222 vaccination. Here the CDR3 DNA reads TGTGCCAGCTCACCAGAGGGGTTTGAAGCTTTCTTT. Protein sequence: CASSPEGFEAFF.